This T cell receptor (beta chain) was obtained from a study of cytomegalovirus exposure and HLA in healthy donors. In the study overall: Within an early data release were tens of millions of unique TCRs drawn from HLA-typed donors.

Study results and caveats: According to the study, 160 or so TCR beta chains were cytomegalovirus-associated.

From germline, CDR1 is SGHTA and CDR2 FQGTGA. The CDR3 covers 15 residues. Trimming took 1 base from V and 10 from J, leaving 17 bases between them. PCR employed 60 Vbeta and 13 Jbeta primers. TCRdb's copy holds only in-frame clones and misses some; the assay was immunoSEQ multiplex PCR. This repertoire shows 110,000 or so clones, about 81% found once; its top ten account for about 1.8%. Remarks on this clone: Its antigen is not known.

The chain carries TRBV7-3 and TRBJ2-1, with D tentatively TRBD2 (6 bases). Sequencing input: PBMCs. The sequence was collected from a man aged 35 to 55 in good health and CMV-seronegative. The CDR3 loop reads CASSLRGDPGEEQFF. The CDR3 bases are TGTGCCAGCAGCTTAAGGGGGGACCCGGGAGAGGAGCAGTTCTTC.